Sequencing of this T cell receptor beta chain was carried out in a study of blood T cell repertoires in COVID-19. Participants reported their clinical history, and cohort assignment relied on those reports. The CDR3 loop spans 15 amino acids. V was shortened by 2 bases and J by 0 bases, with 11 bases between the two germline ends. Germline V lookup: CDR1 GTSNPN, CDR2 SVGIG (reference sequence). Assay used: immunoSEQ multiplex PCR; TCRdb lists only in-frame clones, some missing. The table has around 330,000 clones, about nine tenths seen once. This TCR was recovered from a woman under 30 who had recovered from COVID-19. The chain links TRBV30 to TRBJ1-3; D perhaps matches TRBD1 (6 bases). The sequenced sample consisted of PBMCs or T cells enriched from blood (not recorded which). In nucleotides, the CDR3 is TGTGCCTGGAGTTCCCGACAGGTCTCTGGAAACACCATATATTTT. The encoded protein is CAWSSRQVSGNTIYF.